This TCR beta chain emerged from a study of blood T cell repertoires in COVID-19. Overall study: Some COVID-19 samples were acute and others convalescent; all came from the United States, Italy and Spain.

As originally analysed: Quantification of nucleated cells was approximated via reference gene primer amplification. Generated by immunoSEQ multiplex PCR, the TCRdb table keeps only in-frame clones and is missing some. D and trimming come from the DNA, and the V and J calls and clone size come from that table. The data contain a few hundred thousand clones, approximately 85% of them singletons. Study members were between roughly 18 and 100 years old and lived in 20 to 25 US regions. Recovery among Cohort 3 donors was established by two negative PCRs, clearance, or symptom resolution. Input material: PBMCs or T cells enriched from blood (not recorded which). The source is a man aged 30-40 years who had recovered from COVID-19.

The CDR3 DNA is TGTGCCAGCAGCAAGACAGGGACCAACTATGGCTACACCTTC. Encoded protein: CASSKTGTNYGYTF. V gene TRBV4-2 combines with J gene TRBJ1-2; 7 bases map to TRBD1. The CDR3 runs 14 residues. CDR1 and CDR2 (germline): LGHNA, YNFKEQ. After removal of 5 bases from V and 2 bases from J, the junction contained 5 bases not matched to a gene.